These 19 T cell receptor beta chains came from one sample sequenced in a study of blood T cell repertoires in COVID-19. The table came from immunoSEQ multiplex PCR; TCRdb's copy has only in-frame clones and leaves some out. The profile shows around 150,000 clones, over 70% of them singletons. Material for sequencing was PBMCs or T cells enriched from blood (not recorded which). The receptors were sampled from a woman aged 60 to 75 who had recovered from COVID-19.

V and J are TRBV14 and TRBJ1-1, with no clear D. V shed 3 bases and J shed 12 bases, with 11 bases lying between them. Per germline, CDR1 SGHDN and CDR2 FVKESK. The CDR3 is 11 amino acids. CDR3 amino acids: CASSQRPITFF. The CDR3 DNA sequence: TGTGCCAGCAGCCAGAGGCCTATTACTTTCTTT.

The chain uses TRBV19 and TRBJ2-3, with 8 bases identical to TRBD2. Trimming removed 5 bases from V and 3 bases from J; junction bases left unmatched: 10. The length of the CDR3 is 16 residues. Germline V gene lookup returns CDR1 LNHDA and CDR2 SQIVND (reference sequence). The CDR3 sequence is CASSFHPRLATDTQYF. The CDR3 DNA is TGTGCCAGTAGTTTCCACCCCAGACTAGCGACAGATACGCAGTATTTT.

This clone was recorded only once. The chain employs TRBV5-4 and TRBJ2-7; 7 nucleotides match TRBD1. The CDR3 spans 16 residues. Germline lookup yields CDR1 SGHNT and CDR2 YYREEE (reference sequence). The J segment lost 3 bases and the V segment lost 3 bases, leaving 12 bases of the junction unmatched. In DNA form, the CDR3 reads TGTGCCAGCAGCTCCACCCAGACAGGGCTACTCTACGAGCAGTACTTC. Its protein product is CASSSTQTGLLYEQYF.

CDR3 nucleotides: TGTGCCAGCAGCTCAGGGGTAGGGTCACCCCTCCACTTT. The encoded protein is CASSSGVGSPLHF. The chain links TRBV11-2 to TRBJ1-6, with D tentatively TRBD1 (6 bases). Trimming cost V 4 bases and J 10 bases, with 11 bases left between them. The CDR3 runs to 13 residues. Germline V gene data show CDR1 as SGHAT and CDR2 as FQNNGV. Full variable domain (remainder filled in from reference TRBV11-2 and TRBJ1-6): EAGVAQSPRYKIIEKRQSVAFWCNPISGHATLYWYQQILGQGPKLLIQFQNNGVVDDSQLPKDRFSAERLKGVDSTLKIQPAKLEDSAVYLCASSSGVGSPLHFGNGTRLTVT.

The gene calls are TRBV11-2 and TRBJ2-7; D ambiguous. From germline, CDR1 is SGHAT and CDR2 FQNNGV. V lost 2 bases, J lost 3 bases, and 5 bases lay in between. The CDR3 loop spans 12 amino acids. The CDR3 protein is CASSLFSYEQYF. The CDR3 DNA follows: TGTGCCAGCAGCTTATTTAGCTACGAGCAGTACTTC.

Only a few counts were recorded for this clone. The V gene is TRBV6-5, the J gene TRBJ2-1; maybe TRBD1 (5 bases). Trimming removed 10 bases at V and 5 bases at J, with 12 bases between. The germline V gene encodes CDR1 MNHEY and CDR2 SVGAGI. The CDR3 covers 12 residues. CDR3 amino acids: CATKDRDNEQFF. The CDR3, as DNA: TGTGCCACCAAAGACAGAGACAATGAGCAGTTCTTC.

This sequence joins TRBV19 and TRBJ1-2; D is ambiguous. Trimming stripped 4 bases from V and 8 bases from J, with 17 bases between. The CDR3 has 14 amino acids. The germline V gene encodes CDR1 LNHDA and CDR2 SQIVND (reference sequence). The CDR3 sequence is CASSNLRGRRGYTF. The CDR3 coding sequence is TGTGCCAGTAGTAATCTCCGGGGAAGGCGGGGCTACACCTTC.

The gene calls are TRBV3-1 (or the pseudogene TRBV3-2) and TRBJ1-1, with D unclear. V lost 0 bases and J lost 3, with 5 bases in between. This CDR3 has 13 amino acids. The germline gives CDR1 LGHDT, CDR2 YNNKEL (reference sequence). For the CDR3, the DNA is TGTGCCAGCAGCCAAGACGTATACACTGAAGCTTTCTTT. This gives the protein CASSQDVYTEAFF.

The chain carries TRBV12-1 and TRBJ2-5; the table's D call, TRBD1, has no DNA check behind it. TRBV12-1 is shown as a pseudogene. The CDR3 is 13 amino acids. The CDR3 nucleotides are TGTGCCAGCACCCCGGTCCAGGGGGAGACCCAGTACTTC. It encodes CASTPVQGETQYF.

This chain uses TRBV5-1 with TRBJ1-1; D is perhaps TRBD1 (6 bases). Trimming removed 0 bases at V and 2 bases at J, with 11 bases between. The CDR3 has 15 residues. CDR1 is SGHRS and CDR2 is YFSETQ in the germline V gene. The CDR3 bases are TGCGCCAGCAGCTTGGAGAACAGGGAAAACACTGAAGCTTTCTTT. Translating it yields CASSLENRENTEAFF. Full variable domain (missing parts from reference TRBV5-1 and TRBJ1-1): KAGVTQTPRYLIKTRGQQVTLSCSPISGHRSVSWYQQTPGQGLQFLFEYFSETQRNKGNFPGRFSGRQFSNSRSEMNVSTLELGDSALYLCASSLENRENTEAFFGQGTRLTVV.

The chain joins TRBV4-2 to TRBJ2-7, with TRBD1 identical over 7 bases. CDR1 is LGHNA and CDR2 is YNFKEQ in the germline V gene. CDR3 length: 14 residues. Unmatched junction bases numbered 5, after V lost 4 bases and J lost 2 bases. CDR3 region: CASSPNTGAYEQYF. The CDR3 nucleotides are TGTGCCAGCAGCCCGAACACAGGGGCCTACGAGCAGTACTTC.

The rearrangement uses TRBV5-4 and TRBJ1-1; a possible D gene is TRBD1 (6 bases). CDR1 is SGHNT and CDR2 is YYREEE in the germline V gene (reference sequence). The CDR3 has 13 amino acids. V was cut by 4 bases and J by 3 bases, with 10 bases left in between. CDR3 sequence reads: CASSLNRDTEAFF. The CDR3 region has the DNA TGTGCCAGCAGCCTCAACAGGGACACTGAAGCTTTCTTT.

The chain recombines TRBV5-5 with TRBJ1-5; 10 positions match TRBD1. The CDR3 runs to 14 residues. V dropped 4 bases and J dropped 4; count of bases not matched to a gene: 2. From germline, CDR1 is SGHKS and CDR2 YYEKEE (reference sequence). CDR3 bases: TGTGCCAGCAGCCGGACAGGGGGAAATCAGCCCCAGCATTTT. Translating gives CASSRTGGNQPQHF.

The chain has TRBV2 and TRBJ1-1, with TRBD1 matching over 10 bases. The V segment lost 5 bases and the J segment 4 bases; nucleotides outside the gene matches: 7. CDR1 is SNHLY and CDR2 is FYNNEI in the germline V gene. This CDR3 comprises 15 residues. The CDR3 bases are TGTGCCAGCAGTTCATTAGGGACAGGGGTCACTGAAGCTTTCTTT. It yields the protein CASSSLGTGVTEAFF.

The chain combines TRBV7-9 with TRBJ1-2; D gene ambiguous. V was trimmed by 1 base and J by 4 bases, leaving 13 bases between them. The germline V gene encodes CDR1 SEHNR and CDR2 FQNEAQ (reference sequence). The CDR3 is 15 residues long. The CDR3: CASSLGQIARYGYTF. CDR3 bases: TGTGCCAGCAGCTTAGGGCAGATTGCCCGCTATGGCTACACCTTC.

V gene TRBV7-9 combines with J gene TRBJ2-2, with D perhaps TRBD2 (5 bases). CDR3 length: 14 amino acids. Germline CDR1 SEHNR, CDR2 FQNEAQ (reference sequence). Trimming pared 9 bases from V and 1 base from J, leaving 12 bases between. CDR3 region: CARTPRENTGELFF. DNA for the CDR3: TGTGCCAGAACCCCCCGGGAGAACACCGGGGAGCTGTTTTTT.

The chain carries TRBV7-2 and TRBJ2-2; TRBD1 is a possible D gene (5 bases). Looked up from germline, CDR1 is SGHTA and CDR2 is FQGNSA. CDR3 size: 17 residues. Trimming shortened V by 1 base and J by 0 bases, and 12 bases separated the two germline ends. CDR3 DNA: TGTGCCAGCAGCTTAGGGACACTTTCCTCGAACACCGGGGAGCTGTTTTTT. It specifies CASSLGTLSSNTGELFF.

CDR3 loop: CASSRQGSTNEKLFF. The CDR3 region has the DNA TGCGCCAGCAGCCGACAGGGGTCAACTAATGAAAAACTGTTTTTT. This sequence joins TRBV5-1 and TRBJ1-4; TRBD1 aligns across 8 bases. V dropped 4 bases and J dropped 0; count of bases not matched to a gene: 2. This CDR3 is 15 amino acids long. Germline V gene lookup returns CDR1 SGHRS and CDR2 YFSETQ. Filled out from reference TRBV5-1 and TRBJ1-4, the complete variable domain reads KAGVTQTPRYLIKTRGQQVTLSCSPISGHRSVSWYQQTPGQGLQFLFEYFSETQRNKGNFPGRFSGRQFSNSRSEMNVSTLELGDSALYLCASSRQGSTNEKLFFGSGTQLSVL.

The chain couples TRBV7-3 to TRBJ1-1; TRBD1 matches at 7 bases. From germline, CDR1 is SGHTA and CDR2 FQGTGA. Unmatched junction bases numbered 7, after V lost 5 bases and J lost 4 bases. This CDR3 contains 14 residues. The CDR3 here is CASSATGSGTEAFF. In DNA form, the CDR3 reads TGTGCCAGCAGCGCGACAGGGAGTGGCACTGAAGCTTTCTTT.